This entry features one T cell receptor (beta chain) sequence. Its antigen is not known. The sample is drawn from a study of blood T cells in healthy people across ages. Whole-study findings and limits: TCR beta diversity was tightly associated with the proportion of naive T cells.

Every sample yielded at least 6.5 million isolated PBMCs. The CDR3 runs to 14 residues. The germline CDR1 and CDR2 sequences are SGDLS and YYNGEE. V lost 2 bases to trimming and J lost 7 bases, with 15 bases between them. PCR was performed a second time for about 7 to 12 cycles using a sample-barcoded 5' primer and a J-beta primer mix. Every cDNA molecule bore a tag from a template-switch adaptor containing 12 random nucleotides. From each sample, at least 2.5 million paired-end reads containing CDR3 were obtained. TCRdb re-called the 5' RACE reads with MiXCR, one entry per CDR3 protein. The table has around 900,000 distinct CDR3 sequences, under 30% seen once; the top ten hold 17%.

This rearrangement joins TRBV9 to TRBJ1-1, with D hard to call. The TCR sequence derives from a woman aged 80 or older in good health. The sequenced sample was blood. The CDR3 region has the DNA TGTGCCAGCAGCGTGGACGCTCTTCGTGGTGAAGCTTTCTTT. This translates into CASSVDALRGEAFF.